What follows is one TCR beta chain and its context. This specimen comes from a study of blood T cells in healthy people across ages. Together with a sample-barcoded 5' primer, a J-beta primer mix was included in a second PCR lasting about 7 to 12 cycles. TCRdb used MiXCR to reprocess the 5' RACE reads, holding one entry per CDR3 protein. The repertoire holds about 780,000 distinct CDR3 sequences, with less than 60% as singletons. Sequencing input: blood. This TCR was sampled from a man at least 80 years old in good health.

The CDR3 region has the DNA TGCGCCAGCAGCCGGGACAGGCACACTGAAGCTTTCTTT. Residues: CASSRDRHTEAFF. The gene calls are TRBV5-1 and TRBJ1-1, with 8 bases matching TRBD1. V trimming: 4 bases; J trimming: 3 bases; junction bases outside the gene matches: 2. The V gene's germline CDR1 is SGHRS and CDR2 YFSETQ. The CDR3 spans 13 residues.